Following are 2 T cell receptor beta chains from one sample sequenced in a study of blood T cell repertoires in COVID-19. This table comes from immunoSEQ multiplex PCR, and its TCRdb copy is limited to in-frame clones, with some not included. The sample carries about 150,000 clones, about nine tenths recorded once. What was sequenced was peripheral blood. These receptors came from a man between 50 and 59 years old with active COVID-19.

The chain links TRBV4-1 to TRBJ1-2; 9 bases align to TRBD1. The CDR3 loop spans 16 amino acids. V trimming: 1 base; J trimming: 8 bases; junction bases outside the gene matches: 11. Germline-derived CDR1 and CDR2 are MGHRA and YSYEKL. The CDR3 sequence is CASSQGLRDRVGGYTF. CDR3 DNA: TGCGCCAGCAGCCAAGGACTTCGGGACAGGGTAGGCGGCTACACCTTC.

The V gene is TRBV3-1 (or the pseudogene TRBV3-2), the J gene TRBJ2-5; 11 bases are shared with TRBD2. Germline V CDR1 and CDR2: LGHDT, YNNKEL (reference sequence). V shed 2 bases, J shed 5 bases, and the junction held 7 bases outside the gene matches. This CDR3 comprises 16 residues. CDR3 residues: CASSQISGGVRETQYF. CDR3 DNA sequence: TGTGCCAGCAGCCAAATTAGCGGGGGGGTGCGGGAGACCCAGTACTTC.